These 26 T cell receptor beta chains originate from one sample sequenced in a study of glioma-infiltrating T cells (dated by TCRdb to the mid-2010s). Sequencer: Illumina MiSeq. TCR alpha and beta CDR3 regions were amplified with the iRepertoire nested amplicon-rescue multiplex PCR (arm-PCR) platform from RNA. TCRdb reprocessed the public reads (quality trimming at Q25 with fastp, clone calling with MiXCR) and kept in-frame beta chains. Rows are unified per CDR3 protein, each entry keeping the most common DNA and genes. Within this sample are about 410,000 distinct CDR3 sequences, with 35% to 45% of them counted one time only. The ten biggest clones cover around 12% of the sample. Sequenced input: glioma tissue, nonneoplastic brain tissue, or PBMCs (not recorded which). The receptor source for this set is a human donor with low-grade glioma or glioblastoma, undergoing nonglioma brain surgery, or in good health (not recorded which).

This clonotype was picked up many times. The chain employs TRBV28 and TRBJ2-6; possibly TRBD1 or TRBD2 for D (5 bases each). The germline CDR1 and CDR2 sequences are MDHEN and SYDVKM. This CDR3 has 16 residues. Deletions cut 3 bases from V and 1 base from J, with 10 bases between. The CDR3 loop reads CASSLRGLSGANVLTF. In nucleotides, the CDR3 is TGTGCCAGCAGTTTGAGGGGATTATCTGGGGCCAACGTCCTGACTTTC.

This chain connects TRBV20-1 to TRBJ2-3; 11 bases map to TRBD2. The junction had 7 bases not matched to a gene; V was cut back by 1 base and J by 4 bases. This CDR3 comprises 16 residues. The germline V gene has CDR1 DFQATT and CDR2 SNEGSKA (reference sequence). Here the CDR3 reads CSARGVTSGRADTQYF. The DNA for the CDR3 is TGCAGTGCTAGAGGGGTAACTAGCGGGAGAGCAGATACGCAGTATTTT.

This clonotype was counted a few times. The J gene is TRBJ1-4, the V gene TRBV24-1; D is perhaps TRBD1 (6 bases). The germline V gene encodes CDR1 KGHDR and CDR2 SFDVKD. V was cut by 3 bases and J by 5 bases, with 12 bases left in between. The CDR3 extends over 15 amino acids. CDR3 coding DNA: TGTGCCACCAGTGATGCTACAGGGTCCAATGAAAAACTGTTTTTT. Translated: CATSDATGSNEKLFF.

This clonotype was counted ten times or more. The gene calls are TRBV20-1 and TRBJ1-2; perhaps TRBD1 as D (5 bases). In germline, CDR1 is DFQATT, CDR2 SNEGSKA (reference sequence). This CDR3 contains 11 residues. The CDR3 coding sequence is TGCAGCTCAGGGAGAAACTATGGCTACACCTTC. The encoded protein is CSSGRNYGYTF.

The chain carries TRBV7-9 and TRBJ2-1; D is perhaps TRBD1 (6 bases). V lost 5 bases and J 2 bases, leaving 13 bases between the germline ends. CDR1 is SEHNR and CDR2 is FQNEAQ in the germline V gene (reference sequence). This CDR3 region has 15 residues. CDR3 sequence reads: CASSHRDMAYNEQFF. Here the CDR3 DNA reads TGTGCCAGCAGCCACCGGGACATGGCCTACAATGAGCAGTTCTTC.

In regard to this clonotype: One end of the junction does not line up with germline, which may come from a read error. The rearrangement links TRBV7-9 to TRBJ2-1; tentatively, D is TRBD2 (6 bases). The germline V gene has CDR1 SEHNR and CDR2 FQNEAQ (reference sequence). This CDR3 is 16 amino acids long. CDR3 nucleotides: TGTGCCGGCAGCCCGGGACTGCGGAGCTCCTACAATGAGCAGTTCTTC. It yields the protein CAGSPGLRSSYNEQFF.

In regard to this clonotype: A read error may produce the germline difference seen at one junction end. This chain joins TRBV6-1 and TRBJ2-7; D possibly matches TRBD1 or TRBD2 (5 bases each). Germline CDR1 MNHNS, CDR2 SASEGT. The CDR3 contains 15 residues. The CDR3: CASSTIGTLAYEQYF. The CDR3 region has the DNA TGTGCCAGCAGTACCATTGGGACGCTGGCCTACGAACAGTACTTC.

The gene calls are TRBV19 and TRBJ2-7; TRBD1 matches at 8 bases. Germline lookup yields CDR1 LNHDA and CDR2 SQIVND (reference sequence). The ends lost 5 bases at V and 2 bases at J; junction bases unmatched: 8. The CDR3 is 15 residues long. The CDR3 reads CASSHGTGSPYEQYF. Written as DNA, the CDR3 is TGTGCCAGTAGTCACGGGACAGGTTCCCCCTACGAGCAGTACTTC.

The chain recombines TRBV7-9 with TRBJ2-5, with unresolved D. The germline V gene has CDR1 SEHNR and CDR2 FQNEAQ (reference sequence). V was cut by 5 bases and J by 4 bases, with 11 bases left in between. This CDR3 region has 13 residues. CDR3 sequence (DNA): TGTGCCAGCAGCCGAGTGGCGGCAGAGACCCAGTACTTC. This codes for CASSRVAAETQYF.

This clonotype has a count of ten or more. CDR3 sequence (DNA): TGTGCCAGCAGTATCCTGAACACTGAAGCTTTCTTT. Translated, it gives CASSILNTEAFF. The rearrangement uses TRBV28 and TRBJ1-1, with D unresolved. V lost 5 bases and J 0 bases, leaving 4 bases between the germline ends. This CDR3 contains 12 residues. Germline V gives CDR1 MDHEN, CDR2 SYDVKM. Complete variable domain (other parts from reference TRBV28 and TRBJ1-1): DVKVTQSSRYLVKRTGEKVFLECVQDMDHENMFWYRQDPGLGLRLIYFSYDVKMKEKGDIPEGYSVSREKKERFSLILESASTNQTSMYLCASSILNTEAFFGQGTRLTVV.

This clonotype was found many times. CDR3 protein: CASSQDRQGNTEAFF. The CDR3 DNA is TGCGCCAGCAGCCAAGATCGACAGGGGAACACTGAAGCTTTCTTT. J is TRBJ1-1 and V is TRBV4-1; 7 bases fit TRBD1. CDR1 and CDR2 (germline): MGHRA, YSYEKL. The CDR3 is made up of 15 amino acids. V dropped 0 bases and J dropped 1; count of bases not matched to a gene: 2.

As for this clonotype: Germline and junction disagree at one end, which may indicate a read error. CDR3 region: CSARDWTGGTEALF. DNA for the CDR3: TGCAGTGCTAGAGATTGGACAGGAGGTACTGAAGCTCTCTTT. This sequence joins TRBV20-1 and TRBJ1-1, with 7 bases aligning to TRBD1. CDR3 length: 14 residues. Germline V CDR1 and CDR2: DFQATT, SNEGSKA (reference sequence).

The chain employs TRBV4-1 and TRBJ2-5; 12 bases match TRBD1. Germline CDR1 is MGHRA and CDR2 is YSYEKL. The CDR3 runs 15 residues. Germline trimming cut 4 bases from V and 5 bases from J; bases unmatched to any gene: 5. The CDR3 coding sequence is TGCGCCAGCAGCCTGGGACAGGGGGCCGGTGAGACCCAGTACTTC. Translating gives CASSLGQGAGETQYF.

This clonotype was found a few times. The rearrangement joins TRBV18 to TRBJ2-5, with 12 nucleotides matching TRBD2. This CDR3 has 19 residues. Looked up from germline, CDR1 is KGHSH and CDR2 is LQKENI. V gave up 0 bases and J gave up 2 bases; unmatched junction bases: 10. In nucleotides, the CDR3 is TGTGCCAGCTCACCACCACTGACTAGCGGGAGTTGGGGGCAAGAGACCCAGTACTTC. The encoded protein is CASSPPLTSGSWGQETQYF.

The chain combines TRBV7-2 with TRBJ2-3; 7 nucleotides agree with TRBD2. Germline V CDR1 and CDR2: SGHTA, FQGNSA. V was clipped by 6 bases and J by 1 base; unmatched bases: 10. The CDR3 totals 16 residues. CDR3: CASSFWRESGTDTQYF. The CDR3 region has the DNA TGTGCCAGCAGTTTCTGGCGGGAGAGCGGCACAGATACGCAGTATTTT.

Only a few counts were recorded for this clonotype. The chain employs TRBV28 and TRBJ2-7, with 8 bases fitting TRBD1. This CDR3 comprises 13 residues. Losses at the gene ends were 7 bases for V and 5 bases for J; bases not matched to a gene: 7. Germline V gene sequence: CDR1 MDHEN, CDR2 SYDVKM. CDR3 DNA sequence: TGTGCCAGCAAACCCGGGACAGGCGACGAGCAGTACTTC. The encoded protein is CASKPGTGDEQYF.

The table lists this clonotype with a few counts. This chain connects TRBV20-1 to TRBJ2-1; D possibly uses TRBD1 or TRBD2 (6 bases each). The germline V gene has CDR1 DFQATT and CDR2 SNEGSKA (reference sequence). V was clipped by 7 bases and J by 4 bases, with 23 bases between them. The CDR3 has 16 amino acids. CDR3 nucleotides: TGCAGTGGGAGCCGGGGGCGGGTCCCTGCTTACAATGAGCAGTTCTTC. Protein sequence: CSGSRGRVPAYNEQFF.

The chain employs TRBV7-8 and TRBJ2-2, with D tentatively TRBD1 (5 bases). The germline V and J ends were trimmed by 5 bases and 5 bases, with 18 bases remaining between them. The CDR3 covers 16 residues. The germline V gene has CDR1 SGHVS and CDR2 FQNEAQ. The CDR3: CASSAWGGSATGELFF. The CDR3 bases are TGTGCCAGCAGCGCTTGGGGCGGAAGCGCAACCGGGGAGCTGTTTTTT.

On this clonotype itself: A much larger clonotype is one base distant, so this may be a read error. Here the CDR3 omits its conserved ending phenylalanine or tryptophan, so a read error is the likely source. The rearrangement links TRBV6-5 to TRBJ2-7; 9 positions match TRBD2. Germline CDR1 is MNHEY and CDR2 is SVGAGI. The CDR3 has 15 amino acids. After removal of 6 bases from V and 6 bases from J, the junction contained 12 bases not matched to a gene. The CDR3: CASSPLAGGPLEQYS. CDR3 coding DNA: TGTGCCAGCAGCCCCCTCGCGGGAGGGCCTCTCGAGCAGTACTCC.

The CDR3 DNA reads TGCAGCGTTGCCGATTCGCGGACAGGAAGAATGTACTTC. Translating gives CSVADSRTGRMYF. The genes are TRBV29-1 and TRBJ2-7, with TRBD1 matching 7 bases. This CDR3 contains 13 residues. Looked up from germline, CDR1 is SQVTM and CDR2 is ANQGSEA. Losses at the gene ends were 4 bases for V and 12 bases for J; bases not matched to a gene: 15.

Details on this clonotype: Possible read error: a much larger clone is one base away. The chain has TRBV28 and TRBJ1-1, with a tentative D call TRBD1 (5 bases). Germline V CDR1 and CDR2: MDHEN, SYDVKM. The CDR3 loop spans 15 amino acids. This CDR3 reads CASRFSTGGSTKAFF. The CDR3 DNA reads TGTGCCAGCAGATTCTCTACAGGAGGTTCCACTAAAGCTTTCTTT.

This clonotype was observed at least ten times. This chain uses TRBV6-1 with TRBJ2-1, with 7 bases fitting TRBD2. Per germline, CDR1 MNHNS and CDR2 SASEGT. CDR3 length: 13 residues. V dropped 6 bases and J dropped 10; count of bases not matched to a gene: 9. The CDR3: CASSPGRVGEQFF. The CDR3 coding sequence is TGTGCCAGCAGCCCAGGGAGGGTTGGGGAGCAGTTCTTC.

The table lists this clonotype with many counts. As DNA, the CDR3 is TGTGCCAGCAGCCGGCCCGGGCTGAACACTGAAGCTTTCTTT. It encodes CASSRPGLNTEAFF. The chain joins TRBV7-9 to TRBJ1-1, with D unclear. Germline CDR1 and CDR2: SEHNR and FQNEAQ (reference sequence). The CDR3 has 14 residues. V gave up 5 bases and J gave up 0 bases, with 10 bases separating them. Full variable domain (missing parts from reference TRBV7-9 and TRBJ1-1): DTGVSQNPRHKITKRGQNVTFRCDPISEHNRLYWYRQTLGQGPEFLTYFQNEAQLEKSRLLSDRFSAERPKGSFSTLEIQRTEQGDSAMYLCASSRPGLNTEAFFGQGTRLTVV.

This chain uses TRBV27 with TRBJ2-3, with 9 bases that match TRBD2. The germline CDR1 and CDR2 sequences are MNHEY and SMNVEV (reference sequence). Trimming took 4 bases from V and 6 from J; bases not matched to a gene: 5. CDR3 length: 14 amino acids. The CDR3: CASSSTSGQDTQYF. The CDR3, as DNA: TGTGCCAGCAGTTCGACTAGCGGCCAGGATACGCAGTATTTT.

This clonotype was recorded many times. The V gene is TRBV28, the J gene TRBJ2-1, with D perhaps TRBD2 (6 bases). This CDR3 has 17 amino acids. The germline V gene has CDR1 MDHEN and CDR2 SYDVKM. The V gene lost 4 bases and the J gene lost 0 bases, with 16 bases spanning the gap. This chain's CDR3 is CASSSRIAVSSYNEQFF. The CDR3 nucleotides read TGTGCCAGCAGTTCCCGTATAGCGGTTAGCTCCTACAATGAGCAGTTCTTC.

The chain recombines TRBV27 with TRBJ2-7; D is possibly TRBD2 (5 bases). The V end lost 4 bases, the J end lost 5 bases, and 18 bases lay between the germline ends. This CDR3 has 15 residues. Germline loops: CDR1 MNHEY, CDR2 SMNVEV (reference sequence). The CDR3 nucleotides read TGTGCCAGCAGTTCCCCCCCCGGGGTACGGGACGAGCAGTACTTC. Translation: CASSSPPGVRDEQYF.